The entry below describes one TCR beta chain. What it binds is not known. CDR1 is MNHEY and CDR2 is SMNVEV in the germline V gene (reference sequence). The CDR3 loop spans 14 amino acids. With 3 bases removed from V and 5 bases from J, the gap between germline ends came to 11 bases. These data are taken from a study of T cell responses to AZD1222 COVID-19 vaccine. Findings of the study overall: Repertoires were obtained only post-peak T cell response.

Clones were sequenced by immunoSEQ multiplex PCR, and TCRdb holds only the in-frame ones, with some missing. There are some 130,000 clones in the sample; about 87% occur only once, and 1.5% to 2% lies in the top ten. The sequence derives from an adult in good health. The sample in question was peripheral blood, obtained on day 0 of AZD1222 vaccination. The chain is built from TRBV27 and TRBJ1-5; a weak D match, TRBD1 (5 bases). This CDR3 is CASSFLGRDQPQHF. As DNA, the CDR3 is TGTGCCAGCAGTTTTCTGGGGCGAGATCAGCCCCAGCATTTT.